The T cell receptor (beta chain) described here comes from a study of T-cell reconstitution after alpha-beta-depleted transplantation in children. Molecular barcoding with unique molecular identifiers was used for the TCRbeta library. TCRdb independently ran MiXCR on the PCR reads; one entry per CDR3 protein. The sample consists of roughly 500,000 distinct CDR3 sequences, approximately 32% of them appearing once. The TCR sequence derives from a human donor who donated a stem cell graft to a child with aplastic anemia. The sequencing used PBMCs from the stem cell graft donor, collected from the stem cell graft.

The CDR3 reads CASSYPGGKNTEAFF. CDR3 bases: TGTGCCAGCAGTTACCCCGGAGGGAAGAACACTGAAGCTTTCTTT. The gene calls are TRBV6-2 or TRBV6-3 and TRBJ1-1; no clear D gene. From germline, CDR1 is MNHEY and CDR2 SVGEGT. The CDR3 has 15 amino acids. Trimming cost V 2 bases and J 1 base, with 11 bases left between them.